This T cell receptor beta chain was captured by sequencing in a study of OX40 agonist ivuxolimab in advanced cancers. Overall study findings and caveats: Expanded clones belonging to CD8+ T cells outnumbered, on average, those of CD4+. At doses 0.1 to 3.0 mg/kg, CD4+ and CD8+ clones expanded. The study did not work out the antigen specificity of the expanded peripheral T cells.

About this clone: Its target is unknown.

V gave up 5 bases and J gave up 7 bases, with 8 bases separating them. The germline V gene encodes CDR1 SGHTA and CDR2 FQGTGA. This CDR3 is built from 12 residues. TCRdb's copy holds only in-frame clones and misses some; the assay was immunoSEQ multiplex PCR. The sample records roughly 100,000 clones, more than 75% being singletons. The clonotype was recovered from an adult with an advanced solid tumor such as melanoma, head and neck, liver or kidney cancer. The chain employs TRBV7-3 and TRBJ2-2; TRBD2 might be the D (5 bases). This material consisted of CD4+ or CD8+ T cells sorted from blood, taken in a trial of the OX40 agonist ivuxolimab. The CDR3, as DNA: TGTGCCAGCAGCCACGGGGTCGGGGAGCTGTTTTTT. This translates into CASSHGVGELFF.